These 9 T cell receptor beta chains were sequenced from one sample in a study of naive and memory T cell subsets. Ligated cDNA underwent four rounds of PCR with nested alpha and beta constant region primers and SP2. A single record per CDR3 protein comes from TCRdb applying MiXCR to the UMI-ligation and nested PCR reads. The sample records under 35,000 distinct CDR3 sequences, about 6.7% being singletons. The sample's treatment: skin biopsy from PPD injection site in Mantoux-positive individual. The library had UMIs added by 3' ligation of an oligonucleotide to TCR cDNA. Specimen: skin, collected from a tuberculin skin test site. The receptors derive from an adult in good health.

This clonotype was detected ten times or more. This sequence joins TRBV20-1 and TRBJ2-1; 9 bases align to TRBD2. The junction had 4 bases not matched to a gene; V was cut back by 4 bases and J by 3 bases. The length of the CDR3 is 14 residues. The germline V gene has CDR1 DFQATT and CDR2 SNEGSKA (reference sequence). CDR3 in amino acids: CSATPAGGYNEQFF. CDR3 sequence (DNA): TGCAGTGCTACCCCAGCGGGGGGCTACAATGAGCAGTTCTTC.

The chain couples TRBV7-9 to TRBJ2-7; no definite D call. Trimming pared 4 bases from V and 6 bases from J, leaving 16 bases between. Germline V gene lookup returns CDR1 SEHNR and CDR2 FQNEAQ (reference sequence). The CDR3 extends over 14 amino acids. The CDR3 region has the DNA TGTGCCAGCAGCTCGCTATTCCGTTGGCCCGAGCAGTACTTC. This codes for CASSSLFRWPEQYF.

This clonotype was seen repeatedly, ten times or more. The chain links TRBV6-5 to TRBJ1-4; possibly TRBD1 for D (5 bases). CDR1 MNHEY and CDR2 SVGAGI come from the germline V gene. V lost 4 bases to trimming and J lost 5 bases, with 14 bases between them. The CDR3 totals 15 residues. This CDR3 reads CASSSVTGVNEKLFF. The CDR3 DNA reads TGTGCCAGCAGTTCTGTCACAGGAGTCAATGAAAAACTGTTTTTT.

In its sample, this clonotype was seen many times. V and J are TRBV3-1 and TRBJ2-7, with 8 bases identical to TRBD1. With 7 bases clipped from V and 0 bases from J, the junction kept 17 bases outside the gene matches. The CDR3 is 18 residues long. The V gene's germline CDR1 is LGHDT and CDR2 YNNKEL (reference sequence). The CDR3 DNA reads TGTGCCAGCATCTGGGACAGGAGAGGAGAGAGGCCCTCCTACGAGCAGTACTTC. Translating it yields CASIWDRRGERPSYEQYF.

Turning to this clonotype: A much larger clone differs from this one at a single base, so this may be a read error. The chain recombines TRBV28 with TRBJ1-2, with 10 bases that match TRBD1. Germline assignment: CDR1 MDHEN and CDR2 SYDVKM. CDR3 size: 15 residues. V shed 4 bases, J shed 8 bases, and the junction held 10 bases outside the gene matches. CDR3 sequence reads: CASSSPGQGRSGYTF. CDR3 DNA sequence: TGTGCCAGCAGTTCTCCGGGACAGGGGAGGAGCGGCTACACCTTC.

The table lists this clonotype with a few counts. V gene TRBV20-1 combines with J gene TRBJ2-1, with no clear D. Deletions cut 4 bases from V and 7 bases from J, with 14 bases between. Germline V gene lookup returns CDR1 DFQATT and CDR2 SNEGSKA (reference sequence). CDR3 length: 13 residues. In DNA, the CDR3 is TGCAGTGCTATTTCGTTGTCGTTGAATGAGCAGTTCTTC. Its protein product is CSAISLSLNEQFF.

This clonotype was recorded many times. The chain carries TRBV6-2 or TRBV6-3 and TRBJ2-2; D possibly corresponds to TRBD1 (6 bases). Per germline, CDR1 MNHEY and CDR2 SVGEGT. CDR3 length: 13 amino acids. V lost 8 bases and J lost 1, with 8 bases in between. CDR3 nucleotides: TGTGCCAGCTTGGGACAGAACACCGGGGAGCTGTTTTTT. Its protein product is CASLGQNTGELFF.

This clonotype was seen a handful of times. The junction shows a germline mismatch at one end, possibly a read error. The V call is TRBV7-9, the J call TRBJ1-2; 8 nucleotides agree with TRBD1. Germline CDR1 and CDR2: SEHNR and FQNEAQ (reference sequence). The CDR3 runs to 15 residues. The chain's CDR3 is CASSLLRQGADGDTF. The DNA of the CDR3 is TGTGCCAGCAGCTTACTGCGCCAGGGGGCAGATGGCGACACCTTC.

This clonotype was detected many times. The V call is TRBV27, the J call TRBJ2-5; D not resolved. Germline V gene sequence: CDR1 MNHEY, CDR2 SMNVEV (reference sequence). CDR3 length: 14 amino acids. The V end lost 5 bases, the J end lost 0 bases, and 10 bases lay between the germline ends. As DNA, the CDR3 is TGTGCCAGCAGTCCGCGTGTTTACCAAGAGACCCAGTACTTC. It codes for CASSPRVYQETQYF.